These T cell receptor beta chains were read from a single sample in a study of technical replicates of blood from several donors. Some clones are missing from TCRdb's copy, which holds only in-frame ones; the method was immunoSEQ multiplex PCR. The sample records around 86,000 clones, approximately 97% being singletons. Sequenced material: T cells isolated from PBMCs. All receptors come from a human donor in good health. CDR3s include the opening cysteine and the closing phenylalanine or tryptophan. Fields, in order: clone size, J gene, V gene, D gene, CDR3 DNA, CDR3 protein. D genes are given only for firm matches. The listing skips clone size in some rows; elsewhere it reads once, few, many or a size class.

clone size: .; J gene: TRBJ1-3; V gene: TRBV9; D gene: .; CDR3 DNA: TGTGCCAGCAGCCGGAGAACTGGAAACACCATATATTTT; CDR3 protein: CASSRRTGNTIYF
clone size: .; J gene: TRBJ2-7; V gene: TRBV7-9; D gene: TRBD1; CDR3 DNA: TGTGCCAGTAGGACAGGGTCCTACGAGCAGTACTTC; CDR3 protein: CASRTGSYEQYF
clone size: .; J gene: TRBJ2-1; V gene: TRBV12-5; D gene: TRBD2; CDR3 DNA: TGTGCTAGTGGTTTCATAGTATCGGGGGGAGCCGGATCCTACAATGAGCAGTTCTTC; CDR3 protein: CASGFIVSGGAGSYNEQFF
clone size: few; J gene: TRBJ1-1; V gene: TRBV7-9; D gene: .; CDR3 DNA: TGTGCCAGCAGCCCGACAGGTTTTAAAGCTTTCTTT; CDR3 protein: CASSPTGFKAFF
clone size: .; J gene: TRBJ2-3; V gene: TRBV7-8; D gene: .; CDR3 DNA: TGTGCCAGCAGCGCGGGACTTCGCACAGATACGCAGTATTTT; CDR3 protein: CASSAGLRTDTQYF
clone size: .; J gene: TRBJ2-7; V gene: TRBV10-1; D gene: .; CDR3 DNA: TGCGCCAGCAGTGAGTCCCCGGGGTCCTACGAGCAGTACTTC; CDR3 protein: CASSESPGSYEQYF
clone size: .; J gene: TRBJ2-2; V gene: TRBV7-9; D gene: TRBD2; CDR3 DNA: TGTGCCAGCAGCTTTGGGCTAGCGGGACCCGGGGAGCTGTTTTTT; CDR3 protein: CASSFGLAGPGELFF
clone size: .; J gene: TRBJ2-7; V gene: TRBV6-5; D gene: TRBD1; CDR3 DNA: TGTGCCAGCAGTTACTCCAGGGGGAGCATCTACGAGCAGTACTTC; CDR3 protein: CASSYSRGSIYEQYF
clone size: .; J gene: TRBJ2-3; V gene: TRBV11-1; D gene: TRBD1; CDR3 DNA: TGTGCCAGCAGCTCCGAGTTCGAAGTACAGGGGCTAGGGACAGATACGCAGTATTTT; CDR3 protein: CASSSEFEVQGLGTDTQYF
clone size: .; J gene: TRBJ2-5; V gene: TRBV25-1; D gene: TRBD2; CDR3 DNA: TGTGCCAGCAGTGAACCCGGGACTATCCAAGAGACCCAGTACTTC; CDR3 protein: CASSEPGTIQETQYF
clone size: .; J gene: TRBJ2-1; V gene: TRBV7-2; D gene: .; CDR3 DNA: TGTGCCAGCAGCTCCGGGACTTGGACCAATGAGCAGTTCTTC; CDR3 protein: CASSSGTWTNEQFF
clone size: .; J gene: TRBJ1-2; V gene: TRBV15; D gene: .; CDR3 DNA: TGTGCCACCAACAGGGAGCGGGGCAGCTCAGTCTATGGCTACACCTTC; CDR3 protein: CATNRERGSSVYGYTF
clone size: few; J gene: TRBJ1-1; V gene: TRBV28; D gene: TRBD1; CDR3 DNA: TGTGCCAGCAGTTTATCGACAGGGAGTACTGAAGCTTTCTTT; CDR3 protein: CASSLSTGSTEAFF
clone size: .; J gene: TRBJ2-5; V gene: TRBV27; D gene: .; CDR3 DNA: TGTGCCAGCAGTTCGATAGGGGTGGGGACCCAGTACTTC; CDR3 protein: CASSSIGVGTQYF
clone size: .; J gene: TRBJ1-2; V gene: TRBV11-2; D gene: .; CDR3 DNA: TGTGCCAGCAGCTTAACGCGACAGAGCTATGGCTACACCTTC; CDR3 protein: CASSLTRQSYGYTF
clone size: .; J gene: TRBJ2-2; V gene: TRBV29-1; D gene: TRBD1; CDR3 DNA: TGCAGCGTTGAAGAACAGGGGGCTACCGGGGAGCTGTTTTTT; CDR3 protein: CSVEEQGATGELFF
clone size: .; J gene: TRBJ2-1; V gene: TRBV13; D gene: .; CDR3 DNA: TGTGCCAGTAGACAGTCCCATGAGCAGTTCTTC; CDR3 protein: CASRQSHEQFF
clone size: .; J gene: TRBJ2-7; V gene: TRBV6-1; D gene: .; CDR3 DNA: TGTGCCAGCAGTGATAGATCGTTCGAGTACGAGCAGTACTTC; CDR3 protein: CASSDRSFEYEQYF
clone size: .; J gene: TRBJ1-6; V gene: TRBV19; D gene: .; CDR3 DNA: TGTGCCAGTAGTATCGGACAGCAGAGCTCCTATAATTCACCCCTCCACTTT; CDR3 protein: CASSIGQQSSYNSPLHF
clone size: .; J gene: TRBJ2-2; V gene: TRBV18; D gene: TRBD1; CDR3 DNA: TGTGCCAGCTCACCAGACAGGGCGGGCTCAGGGCGGCTGTTTTTT; CDR3 protein: CASSPDRAGSGRLFF
clone size: .; J gene: TRBJ2-7; V gene: TRBV7-9; D gene: TRBD2; CDR3 DNA: TGTGCCAGCAGCGGACTAGCGGGGTCCTCTTGGTACGAGCAGTACTTC; CDR3 protein: CASSGLAGSSWYEQYF
clone size: once; J gene: TRBJ1-2; V gene: TRBV5-6; D gene: TRBD1; CDR3 DNA: TGTGCCAGCAGCCAAGTGACAGGGTCCTATGGCTACACCTTC; CDR3 protein: CASSQVTGSYGYTF
clone size: .; J gene: TRBJ2-2; V gene: TRBV27; D gene: TRBD1; CDR3 DNA: TGTGCCAGCAGTGGGGGACAGGGCCCCTTTAGCGGGGAGCTGTTTTTT; CDR3 protein: CASSGGQGPFSGELFF
clone size: .; J gene: TRBJ2-1; V gene: TRBV13; D gene: TRBD2; CDR3 DNA: TGTGCCAGCAGCTTACGCGGGAGTAAGTATGAGCAGTTCTTC; CDR3 protein: CASSLRGSKYEQFF
clone size: .; J gene: TRBJ1-4; V gene: TRBV18; D gene: .; CDR3 DNA: TGTGCCAGCTCACCAATCAAACAGGCCATTGCAACTAATGAAAAACTGTTTTTT; CDR3 protein: CASSPIKQAIATNEKLFF
clone size: .; J gene: TRBJ2-2; V gene: TRBV15; D gene: TRBD2; CDR3 DNA: TGTGCCACCAGCGAACTAGCGGTGAACACCGGGGAGCTGTTTTTT; CDR3 protein: CATSELAVNTGELFF
clone size: .; J gene: TRBJ1-4; V gene: TRBV29-1; D gene: .; CDR3 DNA: TGCAGCGTTGGGGGAGTTGCAACTAATGAAAAACTGTTTTTT; CDR3 protein: CSVGGVATNEKLFF
clone size: .; J gene: TRBJ2-1; V gene: TRBV10-1; D gene: .; CDR3 DNA: TGCGCCAGCAGTGAGATCGCGGAGTACAATGAGCAGTTCTTC; CDR3 protein: CASSEIAEYNEQFF
clone size: .; J gene: TRBJ1-4; V gene: TRBV5-8; D gene: .; CDR3 DNA: TGTGCCAGCAGCTGGGTGGAGTTTAATGAAAAACTGTTTTTT; CDR3 protein: CASSWVEFNEKLFF
clone size: .; J gene: TRBJ1-5; V gene: TRBV19; D gene: TRBD1; CDR3 DNA: TGTGCCACCCAAAAATTCTGGGACAGGGGCCACCAGCCCCAGCATTTT; CDR3 protein: CATQKFWDRGHQPQHF
clone size: .; J gene: TRBJ1-3; V gene: TRBV7-8; D gene: .; CDR3 DNA: TGTGCCAGCAGCTTAACGGGAACTGGAAACACCATATATTTT; CDR3 protein: CASSLTGTGNTIYF
clone size: .; J gene: TRBJ2-7; V gene: TRBV4-1; D gene: TRBD2; CDR3 DNA: TGCGCCAGCAGCCAAGTGATCGCGGGAGTACGCGAGCAGTACTTC; CDR3 protein: CASSQVIAGVREQYF
clone size: .; J gene: TRBJ2-3; V gene: TRBV14; D gene: .; CDR3 DNA: TGTGCCAGCAGCCCGGGGGTGGTAGCCACCCTCACAGATACGCAGTATTTT; CDR3 protein: CASSPGVVATLTDTQYF
clone size: .; J gene: TRBJ2-1; V gene: TRBV9; D gene: TRBD1; CDR3 DNA: TGTGCCAGCGACACAGGGGGTGAATTCACTTACAATGAGCAGTTCTTC; CDR3 protein: CASDTGGEFTYNEQFF
clone size: .; J gene: TRBJ2-7; V gene: TRBV6-1; D gene: .; CDR3 DNA: TGTGCCAGCAGTGAACGTCTAGCCTACGAGCAGTACTTC; CDR3 protein: CASSERLAYEQYF
clone size: .; J gene: TRBJ1-2; V gene: TRBV14; D gene: TRBD1; CDR3 DNA: TGTGCCAGCAGCCAAGGAACCGGGACAGGGCCATTTGGCTACACCTTC; CDR3 protein: CASSQGTGTGPFGYTF
clone size: .; J gene: TRBJ2-3; V gene: TRBV4-1; D gene: TRBD2; CDR3 DNA: TGCGCCAGCAGCCACCTCTTAATAGCGGGGGGGCATTCCCCCACCGATACGCAGTATTTT; CDR3 protein: CASSHLLIAGGHSPTDTQYF
clone size: .; J gene: TRBJ2-7; V gene: TRBV5-1; D gene: .; CDR3 DNA: TGCGCCAGCAGCTTTCGACTAGCCTACGAGCAGTACTTC; CDR3 protein: CASSFRLAYEQYF
clone size: .; J gene: TRBJ1-4; V gene: TRBV5-1; D gene: .; CDR3 DNA: TGCGCTTCAGGCAATCACGAGGGAGAAAAACTGTTTTTT; CDR3 protein: CASGNHEGEKLFF
clone size: .; J gene: TRBJ2-2; V gene: TRBV6-5; D gene: .; CDR3 DNA: TGTGCCAGCTGGCGGAAAGGCACCGGGGAGCTGTTTTTT; CDR3 protein: CASWRKGTGELFF
clone size: .; J gene: TRBJ2-2; V gene: TRBV6-1; D gene: TRBD2; CDR3 DNA: TGTGCCAGCATAATAGCGGGAGGCTTCACCGGGGAGCTGTTTTTT; CDR3 protein: CASIIAGGFTGELFF
clone size: once; J gene: TRBJ2-1; V gene: TRBV7-9; D gene: TRBD2; CDR3 DNA: TGTGCCAGCAGCTTAGTAGGAGCGGGAGGGACCTACAATGAGCAGTTCTTC; CDR3 protein: CASSLVGAGGTYNEQFF
clone size: .; J gene: TRBJ1-5; V gene: TRBV18; D gene: .; CDR3 DNA: TGTGCCAGCTCACCAGAGTCGAGCAATCAGCCCCAGCATTTT; CDR3 protein: CASSPESSNQPQHF
clone size: .; J gene: TRBJ2-5; V gene: TRBV30; D gene: TRBD2; CDR3 DNA: TGTGCCTGGAGCAAACTAGCGGGATTCCAAGAGACCCAGTACTTC; CDR3 protein: CAWSKLAGFQETQYF
clone size: .; J gene: TRBJ1-1; V gene: TRBV5-1; D gene: TRBD1; CDR3 DNA: TGCGCCAGCAGCTCCTGGGTGGACAGGGGGCGAGGAACTGAAGCTTTCTTT; CDR3 protein: CASSSWVDRGRGTEAFF
clone size: .; J gene: TRBJ2-5; V gene: TRBV2; D gene: TRBD1; CDR3 DNA: TGTGCCAGCACCGGGACAGGGGAGACCCAGTACTTC; CDR3 protein: CASTGTGETQYF
clone size: .; J gene: TRBJ1-1; V gene: TRBV28; D gene: .; CDR3 DNA: TGTGCCAGCAGTTCCCCTCAGACAGCCCTGAACACTGAAGCTTTCTTT; CDR3 protein: CASSSPQTALNTEAFF
clone size: .; J gene: TRBJ2-7; V gene: TRBV27; D gene: .; CDR3 DNA: TGTGCCAGCAACAAAGACAGGCCGGGATCCTTCTACGAGCAGTACTTC; CDR3 protein: CASNKDRPGSFYEQYF
clone size: .; J gene: TRBJ1-2; V gene: TRBV2; D gene: .; CDR3 DNA: TGTGCCAGCAGCGCGCCGCCACAGCTCTATGGCTACACCTTC; CDR3 protein: CASSAPPQLYGYTF
clone size: .; J gene: TRBJ2-2; V gene: TRBV14; D gene: TRBD1; CDR3 DNA: TGTGCCAGCAGCCAGGGACAGGGATGGACCGGGGAGCTGTTTTTT; CDR3 protein: CASSQGQGWTGELFF
clone size: .; J gene: TRBJ1-4; V gene: TRBV28; D gene: .; CDR3 DNA: TGTGCCAGCAGTTCTAGAGGAGGAGAAAAACTGTTTTTT; CDR3 protein: CASSSRGGEKLFF
clone size: .; J gene: TRBJ2-6; V gene: TRBV2; D gene: .; CDR3 DNA: TGTGCCAGCAGAAGGACTGGGGACGTCCTGACTTTC; CDR3 protein: CASRRTGDVLTF
clone size: .; J gene: TRBJ2-3; V gene: TRBV30; D gene: TRBD1; CDR3 DNA: TGTGCCTGGAGTCAACAGGGGGTGGGCACAGATACGCAGTATTTT; CDR3 protein: CAWSQQGVGTDTQYF
clone size: .; J gene: TRBJ1-5; V gene: TRBV7-9; D gene: .; CDR3 DNA: TGTGCCAGCAGCTTAGTCGCGGGGACTTTTGGGCAGCCCCAGCATTTT; CDR3 protein: CASSLVAGTFGQPQHF